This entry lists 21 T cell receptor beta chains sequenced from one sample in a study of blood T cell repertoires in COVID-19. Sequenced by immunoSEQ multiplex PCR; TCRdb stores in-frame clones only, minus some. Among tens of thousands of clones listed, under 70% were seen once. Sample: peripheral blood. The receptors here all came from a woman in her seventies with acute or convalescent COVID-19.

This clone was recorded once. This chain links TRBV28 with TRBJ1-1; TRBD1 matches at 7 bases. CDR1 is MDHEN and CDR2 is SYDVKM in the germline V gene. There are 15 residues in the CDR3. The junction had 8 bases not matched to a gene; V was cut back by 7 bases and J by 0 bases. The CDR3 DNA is TGTGCCAGCAACCCCCCGGGACAGATGAACACTGAAGCTTTCTTT. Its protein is CASNPPGQMNTEAFF.

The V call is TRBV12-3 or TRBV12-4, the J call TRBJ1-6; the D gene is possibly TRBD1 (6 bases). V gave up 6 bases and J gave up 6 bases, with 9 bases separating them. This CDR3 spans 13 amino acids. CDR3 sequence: CASRGGFNSPLHF. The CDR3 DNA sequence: TGTGCCAGCAGAGGGGGTTTTAATTCACCCCTCCACTTT.

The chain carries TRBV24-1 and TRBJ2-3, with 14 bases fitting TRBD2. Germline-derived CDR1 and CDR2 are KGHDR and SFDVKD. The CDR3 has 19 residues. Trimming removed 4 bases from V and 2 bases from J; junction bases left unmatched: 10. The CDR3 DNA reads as TGTGCCACCAGTGACCAAGGACTAGCGGGGGGCCGAATCACAGATACGCAGTATTTT. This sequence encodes CATSDQGLAGGRITDTQYF.

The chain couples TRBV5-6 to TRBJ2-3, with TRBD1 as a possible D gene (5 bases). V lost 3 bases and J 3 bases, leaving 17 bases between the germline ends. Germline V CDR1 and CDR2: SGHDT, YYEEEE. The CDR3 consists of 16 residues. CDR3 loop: CASSWRQIVRTDTQYF. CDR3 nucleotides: TGTGCCAGCAGCTGGCGACAGATCGTGAGGACAGATACGCAGTATTTT.

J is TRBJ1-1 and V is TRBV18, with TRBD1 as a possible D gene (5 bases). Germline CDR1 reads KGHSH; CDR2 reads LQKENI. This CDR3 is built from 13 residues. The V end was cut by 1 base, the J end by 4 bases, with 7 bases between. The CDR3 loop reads CASSPLQGTEAFF. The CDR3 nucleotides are TGTGCCAGCTCACCACTCCAGGGCACTGAAGCTTTCTTT.

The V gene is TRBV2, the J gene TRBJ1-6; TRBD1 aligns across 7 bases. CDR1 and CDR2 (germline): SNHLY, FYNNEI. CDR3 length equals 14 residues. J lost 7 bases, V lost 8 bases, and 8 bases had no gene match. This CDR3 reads CASRTGARNSPLHF. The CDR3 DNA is TGTGCCAGCCGAACAGGGGCTCGGAATTCACCCCTCCACTTT. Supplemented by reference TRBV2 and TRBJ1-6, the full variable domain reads EPEVTQTPSHQVTQMGQEVILRCVPISNHLYFYWYRQILGQKVEFLVSFYNNEISEKSEIFDDQFSVERPDGSNFTLKIRSTKLEDSAMYFCASRTGARNSPLHFGNGTRLTVT.

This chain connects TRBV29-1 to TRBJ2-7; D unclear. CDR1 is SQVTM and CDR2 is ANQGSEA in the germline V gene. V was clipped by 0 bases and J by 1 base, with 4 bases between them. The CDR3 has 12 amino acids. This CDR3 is CSVEERSYEQYF. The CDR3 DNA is TGCAGCGTTGAAGAGCGTTCCTACGAGCAGTACTTC.

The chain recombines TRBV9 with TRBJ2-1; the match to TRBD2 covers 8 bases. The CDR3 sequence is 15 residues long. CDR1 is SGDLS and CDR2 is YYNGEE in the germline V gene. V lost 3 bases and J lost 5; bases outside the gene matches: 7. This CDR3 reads CASSAFGTSNNEQFF. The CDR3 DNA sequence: TGTGCCAGCAGCGCCTTCGGGACTAGTAACAATGAGCAGTTCTTC.

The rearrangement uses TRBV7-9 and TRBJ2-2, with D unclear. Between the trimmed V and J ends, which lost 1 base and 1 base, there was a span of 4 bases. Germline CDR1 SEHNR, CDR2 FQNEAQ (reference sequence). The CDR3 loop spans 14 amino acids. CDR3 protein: CASSLGQNTGELFF. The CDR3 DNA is TGTGCCAGCAGCTTAGGACAGAACACCGGGGAGCTGTTTTTT.

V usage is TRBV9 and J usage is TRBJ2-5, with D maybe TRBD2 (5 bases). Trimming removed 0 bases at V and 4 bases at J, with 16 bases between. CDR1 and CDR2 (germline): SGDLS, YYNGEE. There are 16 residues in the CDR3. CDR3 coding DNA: TGTGCCAGCAGCGTAGGCCCGGGTAGGACTGGAGAGACCCAGTACTTC. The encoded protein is CASSVGPGRTGETQYF. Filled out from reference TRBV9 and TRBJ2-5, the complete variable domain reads DSGVTQTPKHLITATGQRVTLRCSPRSGDLSVYWYQQSLDQGLQFLIQYYNGEERAKGNILERFSAQQFPDLHSELNLSSLELGDSALYFCASSVGPGRTGETQYFGPGTRLLVL.

The CDR3 nucleotides are TGTGCCAGCAGCCGAAGAAGCTGGACAGGGAGGGAAGAGCAGTACTTC. Its translation: CASSRRSWTGREEQYF. This chain links TRBV14 with TRBJ2-7; D possibly corresponds to TRBD1 (8 bases). The CDR3 runs to 16 residues. Germline CDR1 and CDR2: SGHDN and FVKESK. The V end lost 4 bases, the J end lost 7 bases, and 23 bases lay between the germline ends.

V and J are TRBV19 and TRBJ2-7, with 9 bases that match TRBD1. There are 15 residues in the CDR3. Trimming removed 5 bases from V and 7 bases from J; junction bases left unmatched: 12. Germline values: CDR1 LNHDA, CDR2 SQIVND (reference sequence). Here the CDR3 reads CASSPPGQGRGEQYF. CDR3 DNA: TGTGCCAGTAGTCCCCCGGGACAGGGAAGAGGGGAGCAGTACTTC. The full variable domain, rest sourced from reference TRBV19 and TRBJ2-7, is DGGITQSPKYLFRKEGQNVTLSCEQNLNHDAMYWYRQDPGQGLRLIYYSQIVNDFQKGDIAEGYSVSREKKESFPLTVTSAQKNPTAFYLCASSPPGQGRGEQYFGPGTRLTVT.

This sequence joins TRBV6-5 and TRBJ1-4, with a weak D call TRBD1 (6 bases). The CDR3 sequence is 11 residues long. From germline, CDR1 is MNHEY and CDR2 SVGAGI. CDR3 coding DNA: TGTGCAGGGGGGGGGAGTGAAAAACTGTTTTTT. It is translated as CAGGGSEKLFF.

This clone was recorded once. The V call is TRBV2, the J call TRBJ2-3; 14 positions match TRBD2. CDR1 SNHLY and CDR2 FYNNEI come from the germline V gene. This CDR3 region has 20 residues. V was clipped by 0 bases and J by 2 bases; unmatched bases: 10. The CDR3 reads CASSEALQGTSGGVTDTQYF. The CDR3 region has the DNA TGTGCCAGCAGTGAAGCGCTTCAAGGGACTAGCGGGGGTGTCACAGATACGCAGTATTTT.

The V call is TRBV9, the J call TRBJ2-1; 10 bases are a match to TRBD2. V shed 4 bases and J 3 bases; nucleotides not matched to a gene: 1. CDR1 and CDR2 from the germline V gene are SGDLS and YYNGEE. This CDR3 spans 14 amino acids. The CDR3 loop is CASSTSGDYNEQFF. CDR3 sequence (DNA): TGTGCCAGCAGCACTAGCGGGGACTACAATGAGCAGTTCTTC.

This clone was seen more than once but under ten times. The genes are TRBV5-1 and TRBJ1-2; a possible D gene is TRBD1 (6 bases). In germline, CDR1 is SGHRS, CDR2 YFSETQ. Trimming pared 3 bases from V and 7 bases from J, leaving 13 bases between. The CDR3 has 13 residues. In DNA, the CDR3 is TGCGCCAGCAGCTCACAGGGTAGCTTTGGCTACACCTTC. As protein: CASSSQGSFGYTF.

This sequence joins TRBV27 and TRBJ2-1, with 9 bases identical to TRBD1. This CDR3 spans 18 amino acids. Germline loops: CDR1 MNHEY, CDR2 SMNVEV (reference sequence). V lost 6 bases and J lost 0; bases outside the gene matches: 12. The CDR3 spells CASRYSTGGLSSYNEQFF. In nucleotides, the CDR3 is TGTGCCAGCAGGTACTCGACAGGGGGGCTAAGCTCCTACAATGAGCAGTTCTTC.

As DNA, the CDR3 is TGCAGCGTTATCGGCGGGAGGGGGGATACGCAGTATTTT. This codes for CSVIGGRGDTQYF. The V and J genes are TRBV29-1 and TRBJ2-3; 9 nucleotides align to TRBD2. Germline V CDR1 and CDR2: SQVTM, ANQGSEA. V shed 5 bases, J shed 6 bases, and the junction held 6 bases outside the gene matches. This CDR3 has 13 amino acids.

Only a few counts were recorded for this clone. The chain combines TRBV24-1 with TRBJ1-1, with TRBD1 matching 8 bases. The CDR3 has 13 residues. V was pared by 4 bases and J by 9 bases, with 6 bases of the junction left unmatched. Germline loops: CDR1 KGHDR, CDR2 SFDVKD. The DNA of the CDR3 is TGTGCCACCAGTGAAGGTGGCAGGGGGCAAGCTTTCTTT. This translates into CATSEGGRGQAFF.

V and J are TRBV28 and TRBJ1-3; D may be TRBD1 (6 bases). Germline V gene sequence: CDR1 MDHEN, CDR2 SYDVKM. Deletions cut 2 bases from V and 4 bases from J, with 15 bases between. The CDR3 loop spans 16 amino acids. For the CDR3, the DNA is TGTGCCAGCAGTTTAGGCCTCGGGGGGCTGGGAAACACCATATATTTT. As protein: CASSLGLGGLGNTIYF.

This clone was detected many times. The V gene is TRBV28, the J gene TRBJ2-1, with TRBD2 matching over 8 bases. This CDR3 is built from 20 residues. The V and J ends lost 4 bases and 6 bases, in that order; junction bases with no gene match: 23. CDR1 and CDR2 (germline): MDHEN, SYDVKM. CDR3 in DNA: TGTGCCAGCAGTTCGGTGCGGCAGACGTTCTACGGGGGGGTTTCCAATGAGCAGTTCTTC. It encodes CASSSVRQTFYGGVSNEQFF.